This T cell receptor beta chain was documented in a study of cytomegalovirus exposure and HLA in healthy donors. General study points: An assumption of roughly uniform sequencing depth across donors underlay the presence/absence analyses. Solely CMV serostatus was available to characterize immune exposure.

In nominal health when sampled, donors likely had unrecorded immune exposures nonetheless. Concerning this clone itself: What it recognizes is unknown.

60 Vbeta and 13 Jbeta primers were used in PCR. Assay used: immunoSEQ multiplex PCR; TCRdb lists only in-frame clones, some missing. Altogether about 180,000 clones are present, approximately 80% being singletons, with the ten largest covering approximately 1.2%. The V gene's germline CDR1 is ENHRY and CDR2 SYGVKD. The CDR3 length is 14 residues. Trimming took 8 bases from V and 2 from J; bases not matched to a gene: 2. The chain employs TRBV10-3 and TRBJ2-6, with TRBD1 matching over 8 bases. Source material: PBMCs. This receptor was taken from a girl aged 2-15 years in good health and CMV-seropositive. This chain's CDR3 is CAIAGGPGANVLTF. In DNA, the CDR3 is TGTGCCATCGCAGGGGGCCCTGGGGCCAACGTCCTGACTTTC.